Following are 24 T cell receptor beta chains from one sample sequenced in a study of regulatory dendritic cells for organ transplantation. Sequenced by immunoSEQ multiplex PCR; TCRdb stores in-frame clones only, minus some. Seen here are around 10,000 clones, 72% observed once, and the top ten hold 15% to 20%. Specimen: memory CD8+ T cells from blood. Documented subset: CD45RO+ memory T cells. The receptor source for this set is a human donor in good health.

The rearrangement joins TRBV13 to TRBJ2-3; D might be TRBD2 (5 bases). Between the trimmed V and J ends, which lost 5 bases and 2 bases, there was a span of 14 bases. From germline, CDR1 is PRHDT and CDR2 FYEKMQ (reference sequence). CDR3 length: 15 residues. The CDR3 region is CASSTTRDHTDTQYF. The CDR3 DNA is TGTGCCAGCAGCACAACTAGGGATCACACAGATACGCAGTATTTT. Drawing the rest from reference TRBV13 and TRBJ2-3, the complete variable domain is AAGVIQSPRHLIKEKRETATLKCYPIPRHDTVYWYQQGPGQDPQFLISFYEKMQSDKGSIPDRFSAQQFSDYHSELNMSSLELGDSALYFCASSTTRDHTDTQYFGPGTRLTVL.

This chain links TRBV5-5 with TRBJ2-1, with a weak D call TRBD2 (6 bases). CDR1 is SGHKS, CDR2 YYEKEE, per germline (reference sequence). The V end lost 4 bases, the J end lost 2 bases, and 13 bases lay between the germline ends. The CDR3 extends over 15 amino acids. CDR3 nucleotide sequence: TGTGCCAGCAGCGCGGGACTGACCACCTACAATGAGCAGTTCTTC. Encoded protein: CASSAGLTTYNEQFF.

The rearrangement uses TRBV11-2 and TRBJ2-5, with D perhaps given as TRBD1 or TRBD2 (5 bases each). V lost 1 base, J lost 2 bases, and 11 bases lay in between. The germline CDR1 and CDR2 sequences are SGHAT and FQNNGV. The CDR3 covers 15 residues. In nucleotides, the CDR3 is TGTGCCAGCAGCTTAGGTACGGGGCCTCAAGAGACCCAGTACTTC. It is translated as CASSLGTGPQETQYF.

This sequence joins TRBV6-1 and TRBJ1-1, with 10 bases that match TRBD1. Germline CDR1 and CDR2: MNHNS and SASEGT. V trimming: 6 bases; J trimming: 5 bases; junction bases outside the gene matches: 6. The CDR3 is 14 residues long. The CDR3 here is CASSARDRGTEAFF. For the CDR3, the DNA is TGTGCCAGCAGCGCCCGGGACAGGGGAACTGAAGCTTTCTTT.

This clone appeared once. Here the CDR3 reads CASSQGDTSADTQYF. The CDR3 bases are TGTGCCAGCAGCCAAGGGGATACTAGCGCAGATACGCAGTATTTT. This rearrangement joins TRBV7-9 to TRBJ2-3, with 7 nucleotides matching TRBD2. The germline V gene encodes CDR1 SEHNR and CDR2 FQNEAQ (reference sequence). There are 15 residues in the CDR3. V dropped 5 bases and J dropped 4; count of bases not matched to a gene: 9.

This clone was detected a few times. This chain uses TRBV4-1 with TRBJ2-5; 16 bases match TRBD2. The CDR3 has 19 residues. CDR1 is MGHRA, CDR2 YSYEKL, per germline. V lost 0 bases, J lost 5 bases, and 9 bases stayed unmatched. The CDR3 DNA reads as TGCGCCAGCAGCCAAGAGCCCGGGACTAGCGGGGGGGCTGGGGAGACCCAGTACTTC. This encodes CASSQEPGTSGGAGETQYF.

The V gene is TRBV13, the J gene TRBJ2-7; D gene unclear. This CDR3 region has 12 residues. Germline V lookup: CDR1 PRHDT, CDR2 FYEKMQ (reference sequence). V lost 1 base and J 4 bases, leaving 5 bases between the germline ends. This chain's CDR3 is CASSLENYEQYF. CDR3 DNA sequence: TGTGCCAGCAGCTTAGAGAATTACGAGCAGTACTTC.

This clone has only one observation. The chain joins TRBV7-2 to TRBJ2-7; D may be TRBD1 (6 bases). Germline V gives CDR1 SGHTA, CDR2 FQGNSA. V lost 0 bases and J 7 bases, leaving 22 bases between the germline ends. The CDR3 runs to 17 residues. The CDR3 region has the DNA TGTGCCAGCAGCTTAGCTGGGGGCGATCCGCCGTCGGGAGAGCAGTACTTC. It specifies CASSLAGGDPPSGEQYF.

The chain combines TRBV7-9 with TRBJ2-3; tentatively, D is TRBD1 (5 bases). This CDR3 is 16 amino acids long. V gave up 1 base and J gave up 2 bases, with 13 bases separating them. Germline loops: CDR1 SEHNR, CDR2 FQNEAQ (reference sequence). DNA of the CDR3: TGTGCCAGCAGCTTAGGCGCAGGGCTCGTCACAGATACGCAGTATTTT. Translating gives CASSLGAGLVTDTQYF. The full variable domain, in which reference TRBV7-9 and TRBJ2-3 provide the parts outside the CDR3, is DTGVSQNPRHKITKRGQNVTFRCDPISEHNRLYWYRQTLGQGPEFLTYFQNEAQLEKSRLLSDRFSAERPKGSFSTLEIQRTEQGDSAMYLCASSLGAGLVTDTQYFGPGTRLTVL.

The rearrangement joins TRBV9 to TRBJ2-7, with 13 bases matching TRBD2. This CDR3 comprises 15 residues. Trimming cost V 3 bases and J 5 bases; bases outside gene matches: 5. Germline V CDR1 and CDR2: SGDLS, YYNGEE. The CDR3 sequence is CASSDGLAGADEQYF. CDR3 sequence (DNA): TGTGCCAGCAGCGATGGACTAGCGGGAGCTGACGAGCAGTACTTC.

This rearrangement joins TRBV10-3 to TRBJ2-5; D call uncertain. Trimming removed 6 bases at V and 2 bases at J, with 19 bases between. The CDR3 spans 16 residues. Germline-derived CDR1 and CDR2 are ENHRY and SYGVKD. The CDR3 is CAIRTPLRVKQETQYF. Here the CDR3 DNA reads TGTGCCATCAGGACCCCGCTCCGCGTCAAGCAAGAGACCCAGTACTTC.

The J gene is TRBJ2-7, the V gene TRBV6-1; 8 bases map to TRBD2. Looked up from germline, CDR1 is MNHNS and CDR2 is SASEGT. The CDR3 loop spans 14 amino acids. The ends lost 2 bases at V and 4 bases at J; junction bases unmatched: 4. The CDR3 spells CASSEYGRGYEQYF. CDR3 bases: TGTGCCAGCAGTGAATACGGGAGGGGGTACGAGCAGTACTTC.

The sample holds a few counts of this clone. This rearrangement joins TRBV10-3 to TRBJ2-7, with D possibly matching TRBD2 (7 bases). The CDR3 covers 14 residues. Germline V gene lookup returns CDR1 ENHRY and CDR2 SYGVKD. Deletions cut 5 bases from V and 0 bases from J, with 11 bases between. The CDR3 sequence: CAISRGGGSYEQYF. The CDR3 nucleotides are TGTGCCATCAGTCGAGGGGGGGGCTCCTACGAGCAGTACTTC.

Regarding this clone: At one end, the junction sequence differs from germline, possibly due to a read error. The rearrangement joins TRBV11-2 to TRBJ2-3, with D possibly being TRBD1 or TRBD2 (5 bases each). Germline V gene sequence: CDR1 SGHAT, CDR2 FQNNGV. The CDR3 sequence is 11 residues long. CDR3 bases: TGTGCCAGCAGCTTAGAGGGACCGCCACAATTT. It yields the protein CASSLEGPPQF.

DNA of the CDR3: TGTGCCAGCAGTGAAAGGGGAGGCAGGCGGCCCCCATACGAGCAGTACTTC. It codes for CASSERGGRRPPYEQYF. The chain joins TRBV6-1 to TRBJ2-7; D might be TRBD2 (6 bases). CDR3 size: 17 residues. Germline V gene data show CDR1 as MNHNS and CDR2 as SASEGT. Trimming stripped 2 bases from V and 4 bases from J, with 21 bases between.

V gene TRBV11-2 combines with J gene TRBJ2-5; 7 bases agree with TRBD2. Per germline, CDR1 SGHAT and CDR2 FQNNGV. Germline trimming cut 3 bases from V and 2 bases from J; bases unmatched to any gene: 6. The CDR3 consists of 15 residues. CDR3 nucleotide sequence: TGTGCCAGCAGCTTTTCCCCTAGCGGTCAAGAGACCCAGTACTTC. Protein product: CASSFSPSGQETQYF.

This clone turned up a few times. This chain links TRBV4-2 with TRBJ1-2; D perhaps matches TRBD1 (5 bases). CDR3 size: 14 residues. Looked up from germline, CDR1 is LGHNA and CDR2 is YNFKEQ. V was clipped by 4 bases and J by 6 bases, with 15 bases between them. DNA for the CDR3: TGTGCCAGCAGCCCAGAGACAGTGAATCATGGCTACACCTTC. It yields the protein CASSPETVNHGYTF.

In its sample, this clone was seen a few times. At one end, the junction sequence differs from germline, possibly due to a read error. The chain joins TRBV7-7 to TRBJ1-5; D call uncertain. This CDR3 region has 13 residues. Germline CDR1 SSHAT, CDR2 FNYEAQ (reference sequence). This chain's CDR3 is CASSAGPDQPQHF. CDR3 nucleotide sequence: TGTGCTAGCAGCGCCGGGCCTGATCAGCCCCAGCATTTT.

The chain combines TRBV4-3 with TRBJ2-1, with 7 nucleotides matching TRBD1. Germline V gives CDR1 LGHNA, CDR2 YSLEER. J gave up 7 bases and V 0 bases, and 9 bases lay outside the gene matches. The CDR3 spans 16 residues. The CDR3 DNA reads as TGCGCCAGCAGCCAAGATCCCAGGGGGTTCGGGAATGAGCAGTTCTTC. Translation: CASSQDPRGFGNEQFF.

The chain joins TRBV11-2 to TRBJ1-1; 11 bases are shared with TRBD1. The germline V gene encodes CDR1 SGHAT and CDR2 FQNNGV. The CDR3 is 15 amino acids. J lost 7 bases, V lost 7 bases, and 11 bases had no gene match. The chain's CDR3 is CASTDRDRGTYEAFF. DNA of the CDR3: TGTGCCAGCACCGACCGGGACAGGGGGACTTATGAAGCTTTCTTT.

The chain carries TRBV27 and TRBJ2-7; no clear D gene. This CDR3 contains 14 residues. Germline CDR1 and CDR2: MNHEY and SMNVEV (reference sequence). Trimming took 4 bases from V and 2 from J, leaving 12 bases between them. CDR3 DNA sequence: TGTGCCAGCAGTTATAACCACGGCGCCTACGAGCAGTACTTC. Amino acid sequence: CASSYNHGAYEQYF.

The V and J genes are TRBV19 and TRBJ1-1; D remains ambiguous. This CDR3 has 14 amino acids. CDR1 and CDR2 (germline): LNHDA, SQIVND (reference sequence). Trimming shortened V by 7 bases and J by 0 bases, and 12 bases separated the two germline ends. CDR3 loop: CASTHWGMNTEAFF. CDR3 sequence (DNA): TGTGCCAGTACCCATTGGGGTATGAACACTGAAGCTTTCTTT.

The chain is built from TRBV6-5 and TRBJ1-5, with 7 bases matching TRBD1. CDR1 is MNHEY and CDR2 is SVGAGI in the germline V gene. The CDR3 runs 14 residues. Trimming at V came to 2 bases and at J to 2 bases, leaving 0 bases not matched to a gene. The CDR3 DNA reads TGTGCCAGCAGTTACGGACAGGGCAATCAGCCCCAGCATTTT. This translates into CASSYGQGNQPQHF.

The chain joins TRBV4-2 to TRBJ2-1; D possibly corresponds to TRBD1 (5 bases). The V end was cut by 0 bases, the J end by 7 bases, with 10 bases between. Germline V gene sequence: CDR1 LGHNA, CDR2 YNFKEQ. The CDR3 has 14 amino acids. Written as DNA, the CDR3 is TGTGCCAGCAGCCAAGAGTGGGGCTCGAATGAGCAGTTCTTC. It yields the protein CASSQEWGSNEQFF.